Sequencing of this TCR beta chain was carried out in a study of cytomegalovirus exposure and HLA in healthy donors. Study-wide results and caveats: Information on immune exposure was restricted to one variable (CMV serostatus).

Points on this clone: The antigen remains unidentified.

The germline gives CDR1 KGHSH, CDR2 LQKENI. V was clipped by 3 bases and J by 3 bases; unmatched bases: 5. The CDR3 sequence is 14 residues long. The PCR contained 60 Vbeta and 13 Jbeta primers. Sequencing was performed with immunoSEQ multiplex PCR; in TCRdb, only in-frame clones are kept and a portion is missing. This sample has about 190,000 clones, with more than 75% found just once. This TCR came from a woman aged 18-29 years in good health and CMV-seronegative. The chain recombines TRBV18 with TRBJ2-7; 7 bases line up with TRBD1. The sequenced sample consisted of PBMCs. This CDR3 reads CASSPPGTDYEQYF. The CDR3 DNA is TGTGCCAGCTCACCCCCCGGGACAGACTACGAGCAGTACTTC.